Below, one T cell receptor beta chain is given with its context. Amplified regions were TCR beta CDR3 sequences from RNA transcripts. Initially, a first-round RT-PCR of the TCR CDR3 employed the HTBI primer set. TCRdb called the multiplex PCR reads again in MiXCR, with one record for every CDR3 protein. The sample has about 550,000 distinct CDR3 sequences, less than 25% seen once. V shed 2 bases and J shed 6 bases, with 10 bases lying between them. This CDR3 has 14 amino acids. Germline V CDR1 and CDR2: MGHRA, YSYEKL. These data originate in a study of T cells in Graves' hyperthyroidism and ophthalmopathy.

The chain uses TRBV4-1 and TRBJ2-2; unclear D gene. Sequencing was done on a sample of blood. This clonotype was obtained from a young man with Graves' hyperthyroidism. The CDR3, as DNA: TGCGCCAGCAGCCAATTGGGGTTATCCGGGGAGCTGTTTTTT. This encodes CASSQLGLSGELFF.